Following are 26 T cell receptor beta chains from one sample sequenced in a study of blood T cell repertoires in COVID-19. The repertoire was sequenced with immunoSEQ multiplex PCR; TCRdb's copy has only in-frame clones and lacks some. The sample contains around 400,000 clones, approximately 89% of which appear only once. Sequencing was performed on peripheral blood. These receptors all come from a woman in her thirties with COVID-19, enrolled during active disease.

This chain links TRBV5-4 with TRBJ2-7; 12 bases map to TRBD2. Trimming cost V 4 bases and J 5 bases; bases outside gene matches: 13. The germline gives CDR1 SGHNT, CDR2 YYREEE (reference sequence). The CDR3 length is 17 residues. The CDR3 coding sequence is TGTGCCAGCAGCCGGAACACTACTAGCGGGAGGCCTCACGAGCAGTACTTC. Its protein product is CASSRNTTSGRPHEQYF.

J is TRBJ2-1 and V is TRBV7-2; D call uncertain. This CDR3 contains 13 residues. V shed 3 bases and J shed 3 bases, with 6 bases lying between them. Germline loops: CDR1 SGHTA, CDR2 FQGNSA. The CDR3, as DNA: TGTGCCAGCAGCTTGGGCAACTACAATGAGCAGTTCTTC. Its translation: CASSLGNYNEQFF.

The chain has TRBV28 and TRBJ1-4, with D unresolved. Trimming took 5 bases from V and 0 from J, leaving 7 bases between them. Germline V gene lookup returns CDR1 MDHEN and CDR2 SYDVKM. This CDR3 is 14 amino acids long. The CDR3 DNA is TGTGCCAGCAGTCCAGCGACAACTAATGAAAAACTGTTTTTT. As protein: CASSPATTNEKLFF.

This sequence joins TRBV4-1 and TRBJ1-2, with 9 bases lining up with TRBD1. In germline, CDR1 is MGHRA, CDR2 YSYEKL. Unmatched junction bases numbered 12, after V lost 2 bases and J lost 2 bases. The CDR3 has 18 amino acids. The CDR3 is CASSQLLLGQGRNYGYTF. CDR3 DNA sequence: TGCGCCAGCAGCCAACTACTCTTGGGACAGGGCCGAAACTATGGCTACACCTTC.

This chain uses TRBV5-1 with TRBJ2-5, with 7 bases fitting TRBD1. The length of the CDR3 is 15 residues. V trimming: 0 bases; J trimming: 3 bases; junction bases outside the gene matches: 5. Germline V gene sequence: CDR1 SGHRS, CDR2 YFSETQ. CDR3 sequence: CASSLARGREETQYF. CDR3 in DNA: TGCGCCAGCAGCTTGGCTAGGGGGCGGGAAGAGACCCAGTACTTC.

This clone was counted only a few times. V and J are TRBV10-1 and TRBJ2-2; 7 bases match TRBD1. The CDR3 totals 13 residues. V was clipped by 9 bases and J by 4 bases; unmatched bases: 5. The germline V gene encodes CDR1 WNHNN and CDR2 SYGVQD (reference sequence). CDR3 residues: CASDRVGTGELFF. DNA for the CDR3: TGCGCCAGTGACAGGGTTGGCACCGGGGAGCTGTTTTTT.

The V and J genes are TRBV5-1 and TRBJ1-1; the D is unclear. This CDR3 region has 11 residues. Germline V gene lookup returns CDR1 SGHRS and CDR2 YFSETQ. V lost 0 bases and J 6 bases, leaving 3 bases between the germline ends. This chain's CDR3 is CASSLGPEAFF. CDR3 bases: TGCGCCAGCAGCTTGGGGCCTGAAGCTTTCTTT.

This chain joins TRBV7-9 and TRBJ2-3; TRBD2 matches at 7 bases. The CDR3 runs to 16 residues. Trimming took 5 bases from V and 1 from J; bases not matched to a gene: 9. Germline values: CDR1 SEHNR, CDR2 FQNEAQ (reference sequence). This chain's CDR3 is CASSPRGGRGTDTQYF. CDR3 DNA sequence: TGTGCCAGCAGCCCCCGAGGAGGGAGGGGCACAGATACGCAGTATTTT.

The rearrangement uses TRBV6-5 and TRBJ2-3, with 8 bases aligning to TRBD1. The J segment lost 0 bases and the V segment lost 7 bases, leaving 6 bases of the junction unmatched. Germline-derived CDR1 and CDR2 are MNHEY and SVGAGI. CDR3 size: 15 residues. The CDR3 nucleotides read TGTGCCAGCACGGAGGACAGGGAGAGCACAGATACGCAGTATTTT. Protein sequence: CASTEDRESTDTQYF.

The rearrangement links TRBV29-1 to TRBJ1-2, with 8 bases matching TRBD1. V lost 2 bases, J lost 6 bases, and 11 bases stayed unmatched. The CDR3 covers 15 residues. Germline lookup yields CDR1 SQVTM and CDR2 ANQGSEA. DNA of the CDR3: TGCAGCGTTGAATATCTCAGGGGGCAAAGTAATGGCTACACCTTC. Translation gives CSVEYLRGQSNGYTF.

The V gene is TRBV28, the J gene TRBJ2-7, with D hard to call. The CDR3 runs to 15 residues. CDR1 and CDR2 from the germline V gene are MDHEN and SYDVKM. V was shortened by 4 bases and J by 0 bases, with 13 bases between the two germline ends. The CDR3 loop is CASSSLGMGSYEQYF. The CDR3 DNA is TGTGCCAGCAGTTCCCTAGGTATGGGCTCCTACGAGCAGTACTTC.

CDR3 DNA: TGTGCCAGCAGCCCCCGGGGGAACACCGGGGAGCTGTTTTTT. Its translation is CASSPRGNTGELFF. The chain joins TRBV3-1 (or the pseudogene TRBV3-2) to TRBJ2-2; maybe TRBD2 (5 bases). Germline V gene data show CDR1 as LGHDT and CDR2 as YNNKEL (reference sequence). V was shortened by 4 bases and J by 1 base, with 7 bases between the two germline ends. The length of the CDR3 is 14 residues.

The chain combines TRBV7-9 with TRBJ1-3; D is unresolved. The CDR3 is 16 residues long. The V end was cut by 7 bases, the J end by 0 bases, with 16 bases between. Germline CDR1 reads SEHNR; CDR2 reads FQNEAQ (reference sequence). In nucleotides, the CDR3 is TGTGCCAGCACCCGAATCAGAGGGCTCTCTGGAAACACCATATATTTT. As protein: CASTRIRGLSGNTIYF.

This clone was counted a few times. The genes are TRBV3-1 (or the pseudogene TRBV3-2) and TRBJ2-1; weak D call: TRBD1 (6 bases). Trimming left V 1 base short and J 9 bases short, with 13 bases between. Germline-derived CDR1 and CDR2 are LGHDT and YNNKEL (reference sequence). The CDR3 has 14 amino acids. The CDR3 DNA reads TGTGCCAGCAGCCAAGTAACCAGGGGTGGTGAGCAGTTCTTC. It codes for CASSQVTRGGEQFF.

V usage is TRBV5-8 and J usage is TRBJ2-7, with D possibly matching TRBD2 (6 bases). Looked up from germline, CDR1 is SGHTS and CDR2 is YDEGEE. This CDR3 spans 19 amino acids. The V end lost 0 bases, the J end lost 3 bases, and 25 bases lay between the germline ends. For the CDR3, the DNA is TGTGCCAGCAGCTTGGCTATGGGGCCGGGGGAGGATAGACTCTACGAGCAGTACTTC. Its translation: CASSLAMGPGEDRLYEQYF.

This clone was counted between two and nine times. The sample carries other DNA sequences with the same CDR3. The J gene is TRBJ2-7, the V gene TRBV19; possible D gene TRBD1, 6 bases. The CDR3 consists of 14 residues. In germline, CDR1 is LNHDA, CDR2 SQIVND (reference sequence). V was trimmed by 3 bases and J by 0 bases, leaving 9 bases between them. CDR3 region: CASSIGGLSYEQYF. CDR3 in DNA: TGTGCCAGTAGTATTGGGGGCCTCTCCTACGAGCAGTACTTC.

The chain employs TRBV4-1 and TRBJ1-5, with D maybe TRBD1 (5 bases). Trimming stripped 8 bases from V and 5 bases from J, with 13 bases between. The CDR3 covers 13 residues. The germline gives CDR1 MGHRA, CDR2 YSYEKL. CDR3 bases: TGCGCCAGCGGGGCGGGGCTTCATCAGCCCCAGCATTTT. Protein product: CASGAGLHQPQHF.

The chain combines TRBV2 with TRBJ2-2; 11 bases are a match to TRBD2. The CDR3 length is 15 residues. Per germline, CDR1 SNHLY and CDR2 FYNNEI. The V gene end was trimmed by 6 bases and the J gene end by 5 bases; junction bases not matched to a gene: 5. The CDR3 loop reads CASRTGTSGTGELFF. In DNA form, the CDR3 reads TGTGCCAGCAGGACCGGGACTAGCGGAACCGGGGAGCTGTTTTTT.

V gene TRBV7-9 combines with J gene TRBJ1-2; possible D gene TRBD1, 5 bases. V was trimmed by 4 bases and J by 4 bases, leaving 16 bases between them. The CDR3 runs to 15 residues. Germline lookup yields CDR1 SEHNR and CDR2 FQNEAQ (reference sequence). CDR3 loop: CASSSTTASVYGYTF. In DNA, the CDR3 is TGTGCCAGCAGCTCCACGACAGCCTCGGTCTATGGCTACACCTTC.

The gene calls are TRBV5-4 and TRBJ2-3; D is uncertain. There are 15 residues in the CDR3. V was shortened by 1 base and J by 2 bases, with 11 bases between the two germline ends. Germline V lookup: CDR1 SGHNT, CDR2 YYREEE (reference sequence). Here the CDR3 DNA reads TGTGCCAGCAGCTTGTTTCCGGGTGACACAGATACGCAGTATTTT. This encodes CASSLFPGDTDTQYF.

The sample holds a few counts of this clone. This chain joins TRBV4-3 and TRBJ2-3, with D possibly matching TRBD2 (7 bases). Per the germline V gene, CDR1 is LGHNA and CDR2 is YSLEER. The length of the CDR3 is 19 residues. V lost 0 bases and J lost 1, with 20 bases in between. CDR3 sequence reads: CASSQDSPTRGAGTDTQYF. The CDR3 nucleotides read TGCGCCAGCAGCCAAGATAGTCCCACCCGGGGGGCGGGCACAGATACGCAGTATTTT.

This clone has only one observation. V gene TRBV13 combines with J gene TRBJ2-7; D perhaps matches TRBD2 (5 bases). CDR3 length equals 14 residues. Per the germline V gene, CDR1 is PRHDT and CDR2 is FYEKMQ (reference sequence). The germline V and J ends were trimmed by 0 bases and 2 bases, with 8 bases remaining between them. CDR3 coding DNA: TGTGCCAGCAGCTTAGGGGGGAGCGCCTACGAGCAGTACTTC. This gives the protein CASSLGGSAYEQYF.

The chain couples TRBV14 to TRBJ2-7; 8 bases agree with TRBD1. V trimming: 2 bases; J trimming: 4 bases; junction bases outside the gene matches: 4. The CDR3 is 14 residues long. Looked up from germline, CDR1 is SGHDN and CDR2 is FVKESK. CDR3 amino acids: CASSQSDRGYEQYF. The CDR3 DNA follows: TGTGCCAGCAGCCAAAGTGACAGGGGTTACGAGCAGTACTTC.

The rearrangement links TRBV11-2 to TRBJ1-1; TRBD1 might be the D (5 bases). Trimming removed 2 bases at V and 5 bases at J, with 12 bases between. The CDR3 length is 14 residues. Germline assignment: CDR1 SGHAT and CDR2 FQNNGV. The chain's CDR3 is CASSLQGLETEAFF. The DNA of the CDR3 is TGTGCCAGCAGCTTACAGGGTCTGGAGACTGAAGCTTTCTTT.

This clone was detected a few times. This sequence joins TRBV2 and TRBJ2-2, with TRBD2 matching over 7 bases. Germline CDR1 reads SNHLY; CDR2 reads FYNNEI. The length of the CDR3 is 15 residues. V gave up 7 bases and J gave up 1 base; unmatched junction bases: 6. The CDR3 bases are TGTGCCAGCACTGAGAGCGGGGTGAACACCGGGGAGCTGTTTTTT. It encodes CASTESGVNTGELFF.

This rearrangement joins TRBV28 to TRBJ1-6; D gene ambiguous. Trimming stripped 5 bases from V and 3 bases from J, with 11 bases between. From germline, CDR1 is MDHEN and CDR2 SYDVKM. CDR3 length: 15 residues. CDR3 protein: CASSATTGYNSPLHF. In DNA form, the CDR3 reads TGTGCCAGCAGTGCAACAACGGGCTATAATTCACCCCTCCACTTT.